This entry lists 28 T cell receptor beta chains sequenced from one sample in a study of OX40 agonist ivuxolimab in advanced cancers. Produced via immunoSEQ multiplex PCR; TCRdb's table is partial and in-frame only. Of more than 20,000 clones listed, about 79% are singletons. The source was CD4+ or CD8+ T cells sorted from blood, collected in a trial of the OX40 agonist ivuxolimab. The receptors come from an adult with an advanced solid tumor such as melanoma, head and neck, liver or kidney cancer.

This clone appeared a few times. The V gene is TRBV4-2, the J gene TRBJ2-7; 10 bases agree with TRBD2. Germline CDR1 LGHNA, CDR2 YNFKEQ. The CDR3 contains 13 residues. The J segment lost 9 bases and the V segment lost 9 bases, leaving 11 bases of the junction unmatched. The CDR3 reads CASSPSGSVVQYF. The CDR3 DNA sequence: TGTGCCAGTAGTCCTAGCGGGAGCGTTGTGCAGTACTTC.

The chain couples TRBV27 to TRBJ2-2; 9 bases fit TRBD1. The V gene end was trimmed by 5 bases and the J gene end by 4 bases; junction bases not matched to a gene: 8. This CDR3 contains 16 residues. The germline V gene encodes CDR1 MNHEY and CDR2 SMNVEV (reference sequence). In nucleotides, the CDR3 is TGTGCCAGCAGTAGCCCATCACAGGGGGCCACCGGGGAGCTGTTTTTT. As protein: CASSSPSQGATGELFF.

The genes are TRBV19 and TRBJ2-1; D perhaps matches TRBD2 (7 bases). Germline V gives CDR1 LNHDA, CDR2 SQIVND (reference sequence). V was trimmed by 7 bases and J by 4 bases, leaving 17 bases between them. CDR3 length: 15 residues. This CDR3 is CASTLGGAGYNEQFF. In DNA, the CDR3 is TGTGCCAGTACCCTGGGGGGGGCGGGGTACAATGAGCAGTTCTTC. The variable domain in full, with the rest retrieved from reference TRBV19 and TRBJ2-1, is DGGITQSPKYLFRKEGQNVTLSCEQNLNHDAMYWYRQDPGQGLRLIYYSQIVNDFQKGDIAEGYSVSREKKESFPLTVTSAQKNPTAFYLCASTLGGAGYNEQFFGPGTRLTVL.

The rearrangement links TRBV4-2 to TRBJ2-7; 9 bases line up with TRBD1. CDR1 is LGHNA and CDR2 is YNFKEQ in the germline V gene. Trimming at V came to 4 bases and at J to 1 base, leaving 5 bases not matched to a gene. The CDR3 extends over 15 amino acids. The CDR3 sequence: CASSPPGTGSYEQYF. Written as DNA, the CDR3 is TGTGCCAGCAGCCCCCCCGGGACAGGGTCCTACGAGCAGTACTTC.

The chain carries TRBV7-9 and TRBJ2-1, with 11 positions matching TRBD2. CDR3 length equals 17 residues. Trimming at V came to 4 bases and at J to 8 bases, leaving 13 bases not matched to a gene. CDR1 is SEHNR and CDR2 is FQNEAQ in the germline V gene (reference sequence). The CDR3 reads CASSSIAGGPHSDEQFF. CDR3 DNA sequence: TGTGCCAGCAGCTCGATAGCGGGAGGGCCCCACAGTGATGAGCAGTTCTTC. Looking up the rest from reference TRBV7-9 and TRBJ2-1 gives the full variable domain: DTGVSQNPRHKITKRGQNVTFRCDPISEHNRLYWYRQTLGQGPEFLTYFQNEAQLEKSRLLSDRFSAERPKGSFSTLEIQRTEQGDSAMYLCASSSIAGGPHSDEQFFGPGTRLTVL.

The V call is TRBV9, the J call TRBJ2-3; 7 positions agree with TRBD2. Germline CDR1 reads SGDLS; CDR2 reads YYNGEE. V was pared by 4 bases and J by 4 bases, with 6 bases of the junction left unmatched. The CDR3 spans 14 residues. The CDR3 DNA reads TGTGCCAGCAGCCCCATGGCGGGAGCAGATACGCAGTATTTT. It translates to CASSPMAGADTQYF.

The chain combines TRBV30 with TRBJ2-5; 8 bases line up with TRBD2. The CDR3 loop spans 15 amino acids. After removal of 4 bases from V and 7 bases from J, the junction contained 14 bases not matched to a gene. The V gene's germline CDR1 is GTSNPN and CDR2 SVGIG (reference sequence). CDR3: CAWTPGSGSVGTQYF. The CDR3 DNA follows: TGTGCCTGGACCCCCGGGAGCGGGAGCGTTGGGACCCAGTACTTC.

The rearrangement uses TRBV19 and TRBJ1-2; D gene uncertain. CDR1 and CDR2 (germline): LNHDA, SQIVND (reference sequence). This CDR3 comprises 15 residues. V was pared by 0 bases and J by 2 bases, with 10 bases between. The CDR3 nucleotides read TGTGCCAGTAGTATAGATCTCTGGGGAAACTATGGCTACACCTTC. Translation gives CASSIDLWGNYGYTF.

The CDR3 DNA is TGTGCCAGCAGCAGTCGGACAGGGGATGGACCGAACACCGGGGAGCTGTTTTTT. It translates to CASSSRTGDGPNTGELFF. The rearrangement links TRBV5-6 to TRBJ2-2, with 9 bases identical to TRBD1. Per the germline V gene, CDR1 is SGHDT and CDR2 is YYEEEE. The CDR3 runs 18 residues. The ends lost 4 bases at V and 0 bases at J; junction bases unmatched: 10.

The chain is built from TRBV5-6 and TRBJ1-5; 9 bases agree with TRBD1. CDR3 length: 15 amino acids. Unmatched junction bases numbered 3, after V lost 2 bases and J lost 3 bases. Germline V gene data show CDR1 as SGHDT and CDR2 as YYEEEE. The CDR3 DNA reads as TGTGCCAGCAGCTTAGACAGGGGGGTCAATCAGCCCCAGCATTTT. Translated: CASSLDRGVNQPQHF.

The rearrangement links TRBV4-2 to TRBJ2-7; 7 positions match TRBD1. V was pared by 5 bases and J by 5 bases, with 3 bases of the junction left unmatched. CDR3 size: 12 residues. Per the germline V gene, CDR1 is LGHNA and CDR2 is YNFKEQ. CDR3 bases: TGTGCCAGCAGCGAAACAGGGGACGAGCAGTACTTC. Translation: CASSETGDEQYF.

Written as DNA, the CDR3 is TGTGCCAGCAGCTTGGGGGTCCTGGCTAGCGGTTACGAGCAGTACTTC. Its translation is CASSLGVLASGYEQYF. V usage is TRBV7-9 and J usage is TRBJ2-5; 7 bases fit TRBD2. TRBJ2-7 matches the DNA end more closely, so the J call is doubtful. CDR1 is SEHNR and CDR2 is FQNEAQ in the germline V gene (reference sequence). This CDR3 contains 16 residues.

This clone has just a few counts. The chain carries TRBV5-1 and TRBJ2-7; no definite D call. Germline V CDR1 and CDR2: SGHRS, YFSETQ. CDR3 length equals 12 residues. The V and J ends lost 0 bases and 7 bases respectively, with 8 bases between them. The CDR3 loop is CASSLASGEQYF. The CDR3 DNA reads TGCGCCAGCAGCTTGGCTTCCGGAGAGCAGTACTTC.

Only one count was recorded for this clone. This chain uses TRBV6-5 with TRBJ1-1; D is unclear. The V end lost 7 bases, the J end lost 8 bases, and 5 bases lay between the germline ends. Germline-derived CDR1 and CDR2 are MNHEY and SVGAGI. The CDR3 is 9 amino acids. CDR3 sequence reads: CASMQEAFF. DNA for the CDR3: TGTGCCAGCATGCAGGAAGCTTTCTTT.

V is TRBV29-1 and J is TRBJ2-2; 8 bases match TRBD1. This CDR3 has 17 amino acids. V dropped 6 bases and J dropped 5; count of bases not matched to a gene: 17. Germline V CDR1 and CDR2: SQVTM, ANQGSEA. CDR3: CSVWGRRTGKSTGELFF. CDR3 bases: TGCAGCGTGTGGGGGCGCAGGACAGGGAAATCGACCGGGGAGCTGTTTTTT.

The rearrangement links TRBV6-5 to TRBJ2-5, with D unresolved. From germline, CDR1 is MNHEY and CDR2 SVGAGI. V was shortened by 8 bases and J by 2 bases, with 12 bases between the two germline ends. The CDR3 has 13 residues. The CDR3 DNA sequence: TGTGCCAGCCACCCGACACCTCAAGAGACCCAGTACTTC. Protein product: CASHPTPQETQYF.

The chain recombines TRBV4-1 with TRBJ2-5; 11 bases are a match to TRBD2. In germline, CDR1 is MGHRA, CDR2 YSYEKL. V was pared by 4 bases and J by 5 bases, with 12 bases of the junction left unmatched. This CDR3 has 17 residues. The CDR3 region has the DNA TGCGCCAGCAGCCTTCGCCTTCTAGCGGGAGGTGGGGAGACCCAGTACTTC. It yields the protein CASSLRLLAGGGETQYF.

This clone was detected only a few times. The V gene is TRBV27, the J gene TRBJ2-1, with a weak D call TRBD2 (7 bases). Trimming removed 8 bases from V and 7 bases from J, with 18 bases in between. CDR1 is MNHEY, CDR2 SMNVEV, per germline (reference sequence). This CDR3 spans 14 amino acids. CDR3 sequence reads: CASRLLEGGNEQFF. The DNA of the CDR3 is TGTGCCAGCCGCCTTCTAGAGGGGGGGAATGAGCAGTTCTTC.

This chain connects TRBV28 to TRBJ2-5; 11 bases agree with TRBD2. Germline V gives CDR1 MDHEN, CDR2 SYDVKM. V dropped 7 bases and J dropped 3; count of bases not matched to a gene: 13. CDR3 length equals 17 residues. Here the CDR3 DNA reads TGTGCCAGCACCTCCGGGACTAGCGGTAGGGTTAAAGAGACCCAGTACTTC. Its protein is CASTSGTSGRVKETQYF.

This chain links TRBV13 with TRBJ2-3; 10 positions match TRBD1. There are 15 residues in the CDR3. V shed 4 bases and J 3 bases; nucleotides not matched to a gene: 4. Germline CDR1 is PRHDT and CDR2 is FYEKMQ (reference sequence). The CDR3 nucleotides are TGTGCCAGCAGCTCTCCGGGACAGGGGACAGATACGCAGTATTTT. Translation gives CASSSPGQGTDTQYF. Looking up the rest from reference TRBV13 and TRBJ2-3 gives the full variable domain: AAGVIQSPRHLIKEKRETATLKCYPIPRHDTVYWYQQGPGQDPQFLISFYEKMQSDKGSIPDRFSAQQFSDYHSELNMSSLELGDSALYFCASSSPGQGTDTQYFGPGTRLTVL.

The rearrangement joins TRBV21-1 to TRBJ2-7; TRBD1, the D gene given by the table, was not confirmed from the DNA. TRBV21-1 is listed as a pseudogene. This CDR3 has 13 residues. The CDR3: CASSSDRGYEQYF. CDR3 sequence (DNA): TGTGCCAGCAGCTCGGACAGGGGGTACGAGCAGTACTTC.

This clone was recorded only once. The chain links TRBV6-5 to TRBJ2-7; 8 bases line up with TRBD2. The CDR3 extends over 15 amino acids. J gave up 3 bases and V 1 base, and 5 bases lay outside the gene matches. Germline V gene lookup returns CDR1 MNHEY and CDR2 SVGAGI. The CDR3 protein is CASSYWSGSVYEQYF. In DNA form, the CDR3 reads TGTGCCAGCAGTTACTGGAGCGGGAGTGTCTACGAGCAGTACTTC.

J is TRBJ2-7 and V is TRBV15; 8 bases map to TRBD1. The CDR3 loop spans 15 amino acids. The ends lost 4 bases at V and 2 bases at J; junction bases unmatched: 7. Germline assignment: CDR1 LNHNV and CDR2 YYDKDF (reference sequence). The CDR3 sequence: CATSTRTGIAYEQYF. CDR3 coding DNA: TGTGCCACCAGCACCCGGACAGGGATAGCCTACGAGCAGTACTTC.

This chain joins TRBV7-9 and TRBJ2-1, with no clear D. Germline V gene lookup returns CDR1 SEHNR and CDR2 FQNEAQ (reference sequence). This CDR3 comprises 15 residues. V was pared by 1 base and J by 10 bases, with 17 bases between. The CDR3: CASSLGFGSLGEQFF. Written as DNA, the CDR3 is TGTGCCAGCAGCTTAGGGTTCGGCAGTTTAGGCGAGCAGTTCTTC.

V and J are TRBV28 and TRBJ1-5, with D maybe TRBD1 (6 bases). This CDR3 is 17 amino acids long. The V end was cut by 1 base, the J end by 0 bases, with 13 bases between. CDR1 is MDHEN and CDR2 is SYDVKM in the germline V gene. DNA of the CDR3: TGTGCCAGCAGTTTATACTGGACAGAGAATAGCAATCAGCCCCAGCATTTT. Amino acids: CASSLYWTENSNQPQHF. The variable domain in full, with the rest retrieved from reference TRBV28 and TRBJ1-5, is DVKVTQSSRYLVKRTGEKVFLECVQDMDHENMFWYRQDPGLGLRLIYFSYDVKMKEKGDIPEGYSVSREKKERFSLILESASTNQTSMYLCASSLYWTENSNQPQHFGDGTRLSIL.

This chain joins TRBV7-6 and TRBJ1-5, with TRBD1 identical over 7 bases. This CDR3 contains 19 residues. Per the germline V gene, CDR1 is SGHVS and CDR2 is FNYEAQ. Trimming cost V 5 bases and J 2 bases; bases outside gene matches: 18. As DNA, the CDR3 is TGTGCCAGCAGCCCGGCGTCATCGTCAGGGGGTTTTGGCAATCAGCCCCAGCATTTT. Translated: CASSPASSSGGFGNQPQHF.

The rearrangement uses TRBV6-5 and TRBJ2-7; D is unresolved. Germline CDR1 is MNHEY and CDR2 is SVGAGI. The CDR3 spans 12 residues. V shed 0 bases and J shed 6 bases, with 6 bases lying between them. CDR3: CASSYSPVEQYF. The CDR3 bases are TGTGCCAGCAGTTACTCCCCCGTCGAGCAGTACTTC.

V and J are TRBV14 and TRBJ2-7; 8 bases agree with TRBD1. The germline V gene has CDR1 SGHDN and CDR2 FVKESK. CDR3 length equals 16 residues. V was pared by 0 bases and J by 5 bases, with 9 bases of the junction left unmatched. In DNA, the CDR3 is TGTGCCAGCAGCCAAGATAGTGGGGGACAGGACCACGAGCAGTACTTC. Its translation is CASSQDSGGQDHEQYF.